This entry describes one T cell receptor (beta chain). Its antigen is not known. The source of the sample is a study of beta chain features in type 1 diabetes. Reverse transcription of all isolated RNA meant that expressed TCRB transcripts were sequenced. Libraries were prepared by immunoSEQ multiplex PCR; TCRdb keeps only in-frame clonotypes and omits some of them. The sample yields almost 350,000 clones, 7% to 10% seen once. General study results and limits: The study found moderately but significantly shorter TCRB CDR3s in all four CD4+ subsets of Type 1 diabetes patients.

The V gene end was trimmed by 5 bases and the J gene end by 1 base; junction bases not matched to a gene: 8. This CDR3 spans 16 amino acids. The germline CDR1 and CDR2 sequences are SGHAT and FQNNGV. The sample taken for sequencing was central memory CD4+ T cells from blood. This clonotype originated in a man younger than 40 with type 1 diabetes. The V and J genes are TRBV11-2 and TRBJ2-4, with 7 bases lining up with TRBD2. In DNA, the CDR3 is TGTGCCAGCAGCCCACCCGGGGGGAAGGCCAAAAACATTCAGTACTTC. Protein product: CASSPPGGKAKNIQYF.